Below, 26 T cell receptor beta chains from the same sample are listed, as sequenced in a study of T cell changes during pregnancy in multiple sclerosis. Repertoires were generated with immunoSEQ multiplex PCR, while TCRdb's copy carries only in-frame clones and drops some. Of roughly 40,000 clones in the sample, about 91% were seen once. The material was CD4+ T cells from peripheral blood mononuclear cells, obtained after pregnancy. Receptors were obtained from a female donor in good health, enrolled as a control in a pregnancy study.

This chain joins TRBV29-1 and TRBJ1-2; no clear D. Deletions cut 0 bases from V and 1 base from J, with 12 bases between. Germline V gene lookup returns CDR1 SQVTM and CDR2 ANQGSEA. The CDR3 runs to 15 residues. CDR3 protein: CSVEERAVDNYGYTF. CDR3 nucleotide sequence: TGCAGCGTTGAAGAGAGGGCAGTCGATAACTATGGCTACACCTTC. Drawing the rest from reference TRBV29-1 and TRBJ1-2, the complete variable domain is SAVISQKPSRDICQRGTSLTIQCQVDSQVTMMFWYRQQPGQSLTLIATANQGSEATYESGFVIDKFPISRPNLTFSTLTVSNMSPEDSSIYLCSVEERAVDNYGYTFGSGTRLTVV.

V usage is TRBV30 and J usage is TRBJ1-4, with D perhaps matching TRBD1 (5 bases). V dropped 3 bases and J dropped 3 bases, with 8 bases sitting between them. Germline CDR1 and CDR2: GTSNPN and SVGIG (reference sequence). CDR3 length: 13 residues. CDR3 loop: CAWRTTANEKLFF. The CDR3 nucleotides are TGTGCCTGGAGGACGACAGCTAATGAAAAACTGTTTTTT.

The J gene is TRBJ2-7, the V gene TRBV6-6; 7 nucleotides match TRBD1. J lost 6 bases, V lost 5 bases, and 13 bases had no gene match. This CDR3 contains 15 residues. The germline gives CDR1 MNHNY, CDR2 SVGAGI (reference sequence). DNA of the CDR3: TGTGCCAGCAGTACCAGCAGACAGGGTCTTGGCGAGCAGTACTTC. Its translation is CASSTSRQGLGEQYF.

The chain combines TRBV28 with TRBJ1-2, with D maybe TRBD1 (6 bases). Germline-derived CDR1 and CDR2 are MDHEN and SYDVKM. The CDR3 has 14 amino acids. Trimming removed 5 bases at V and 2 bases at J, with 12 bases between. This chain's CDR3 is CASSAIQGNYGYTF. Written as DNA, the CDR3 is TGTGCCAGCAGTGCAATACAGGGCAACTATGGCTACACCTTC.

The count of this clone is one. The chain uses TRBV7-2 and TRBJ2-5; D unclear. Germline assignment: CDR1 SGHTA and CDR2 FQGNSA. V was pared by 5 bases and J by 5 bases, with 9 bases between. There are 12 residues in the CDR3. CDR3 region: CASSPRRETQYF. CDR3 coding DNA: TGTGCCAGCAGCCCGCGCCGGGAGACCCAGTACTTC.

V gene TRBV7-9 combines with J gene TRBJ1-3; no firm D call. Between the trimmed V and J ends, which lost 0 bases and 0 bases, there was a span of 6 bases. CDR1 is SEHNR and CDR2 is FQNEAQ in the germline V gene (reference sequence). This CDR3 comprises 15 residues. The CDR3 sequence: CASSLARLSGNTIYF. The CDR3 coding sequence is TGTGCCAGCAGCTTAGCGCGCCTCTCTGGAAACACCATATATTTT. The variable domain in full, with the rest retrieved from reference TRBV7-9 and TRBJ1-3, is DTGVSQNPRHKITKRGQNVTFRCDPISEHNRLYWYRQTLGQGPEFLTYFQNEAQLEKSRLLSDRFSAERPKGSFSTLEIQRTEQGDSAMYLCASSLARLSGNTIYFGEGSWLTVV.

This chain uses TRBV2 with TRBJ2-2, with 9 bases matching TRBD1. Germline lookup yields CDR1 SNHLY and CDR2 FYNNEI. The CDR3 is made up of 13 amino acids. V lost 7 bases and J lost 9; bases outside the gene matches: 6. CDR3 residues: CASKGQGDRELFF. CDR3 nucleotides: TGTGCCAGCAAGGGACAGGGCGACCGGGAGCTGTTTTTT.

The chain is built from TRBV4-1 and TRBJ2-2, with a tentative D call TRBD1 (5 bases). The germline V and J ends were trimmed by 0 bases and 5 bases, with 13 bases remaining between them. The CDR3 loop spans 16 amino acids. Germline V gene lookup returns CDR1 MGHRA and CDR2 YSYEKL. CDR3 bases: TGCGCCAGCAGCCAAGATATCGCTAGACAGACCGGGGAGCTGTTTTTT. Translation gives CASSQDIARQTGELFF.

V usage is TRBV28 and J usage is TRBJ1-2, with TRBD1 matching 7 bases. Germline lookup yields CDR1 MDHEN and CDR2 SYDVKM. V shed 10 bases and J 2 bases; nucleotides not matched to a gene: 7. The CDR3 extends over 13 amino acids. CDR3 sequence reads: CAIYSGQNYGYTF. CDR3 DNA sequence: TGTGCCATTTACTCGGGACAGAACTATGGCTACACCTTC.

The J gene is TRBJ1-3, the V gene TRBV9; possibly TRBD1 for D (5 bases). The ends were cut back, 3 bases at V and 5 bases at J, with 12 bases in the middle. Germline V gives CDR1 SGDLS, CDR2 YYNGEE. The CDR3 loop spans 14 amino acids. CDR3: CASSGGRGRNTIYF. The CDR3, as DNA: TGTGCCAGCAGCGGAGGACGGGGGAGAAACACCATATATTTT.

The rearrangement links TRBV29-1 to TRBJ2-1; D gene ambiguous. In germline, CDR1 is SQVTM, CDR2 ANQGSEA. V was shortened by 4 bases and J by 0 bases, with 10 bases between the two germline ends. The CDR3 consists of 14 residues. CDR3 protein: CSVAPLSSYNEQFF. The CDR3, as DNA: TGCAGCGTTGCACCCCTCAGCTCCTACAATGAGCAGTTCTTC.

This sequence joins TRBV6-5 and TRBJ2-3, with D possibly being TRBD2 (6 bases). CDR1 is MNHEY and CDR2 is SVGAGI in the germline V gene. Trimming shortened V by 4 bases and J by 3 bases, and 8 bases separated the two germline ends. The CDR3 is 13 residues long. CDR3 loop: CASSSRGTDTQYF. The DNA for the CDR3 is TGTGCCAGCAGTTCACGGGGGACAGATACGCAGTATTTT.

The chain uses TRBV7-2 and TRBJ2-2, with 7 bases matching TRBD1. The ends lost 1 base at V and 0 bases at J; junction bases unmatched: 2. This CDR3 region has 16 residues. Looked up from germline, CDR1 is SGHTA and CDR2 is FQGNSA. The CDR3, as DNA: TGTGCCAGCAGCTTAGGAGGACAGGCGAACACCGGGGAGCTGTTTTTT. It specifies CASSLGGQANTGELFF.

The CDR3, as DNA: TGTGCCAGCAGATCAACTAGCGGAAGAGTTAATGAGCAGTTCTTC. Encoded protein: CASRSTSGRVNEQFF. The J gene is TRBJ2-1, the V gene TRBV28; 8 positions agree with TRBD2. J lost 7 bases, V lost 6 bases, and 11 bases had no gene match. Germline values: CDR1 MDHEN, CDR2 SYDVKM. The CDR3 runs 15 residues.

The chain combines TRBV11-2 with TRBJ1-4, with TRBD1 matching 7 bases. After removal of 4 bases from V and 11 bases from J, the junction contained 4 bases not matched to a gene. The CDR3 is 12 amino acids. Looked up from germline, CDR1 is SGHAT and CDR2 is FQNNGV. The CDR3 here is CASSSPTGKLFF. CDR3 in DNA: TGTGCCAGCAGCTCTCCGACAGGGAAACTGTTTTTT.

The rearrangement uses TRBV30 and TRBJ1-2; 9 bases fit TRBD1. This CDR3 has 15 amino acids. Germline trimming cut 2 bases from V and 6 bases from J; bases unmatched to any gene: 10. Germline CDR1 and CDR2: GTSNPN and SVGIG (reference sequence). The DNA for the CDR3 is TGTGCCTGGAGTAAAACAGGGGGCGCTAAGGATGGCTACACCTTC. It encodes CAWSKTGGAKDGYTF. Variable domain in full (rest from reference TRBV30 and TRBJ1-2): SQTIHQWPATLVQPVGSPLSLECTVEGTSNPNLYWYRQAAGRGLQLLFYSVGIGQISSEVPQNLSASRPQDRQFILSSKKLLLSDSGFYLCAWSKTGGAKDGYTFGSGTRLTVV.

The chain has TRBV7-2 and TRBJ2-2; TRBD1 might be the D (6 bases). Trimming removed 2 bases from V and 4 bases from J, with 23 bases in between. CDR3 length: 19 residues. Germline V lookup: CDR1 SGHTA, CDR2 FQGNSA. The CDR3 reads CASSLRFGQRGEFTGELFF. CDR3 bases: TGTGCCAGCAGCTTAAGATTTGGACAGCGAGGGGAGTTCACCGGGGAGCTGTTTTTT.

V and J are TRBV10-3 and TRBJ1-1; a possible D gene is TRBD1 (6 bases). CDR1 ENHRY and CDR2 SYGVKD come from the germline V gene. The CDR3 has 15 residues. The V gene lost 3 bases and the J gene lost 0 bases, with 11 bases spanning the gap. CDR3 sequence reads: CAISERGGLNTEAFF. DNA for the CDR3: TGTGCCATCAGTGAACGGGGGGGGCTGAACACTGAAGCTTTCTTT.

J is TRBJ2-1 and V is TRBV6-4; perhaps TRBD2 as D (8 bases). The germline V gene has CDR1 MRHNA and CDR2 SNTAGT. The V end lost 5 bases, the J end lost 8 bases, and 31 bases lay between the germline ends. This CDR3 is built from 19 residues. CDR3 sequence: CASSPRGGIVAGMIDEQFF. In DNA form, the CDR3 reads TGTGCCAGCAGTCCCAGGGGGGGGATAGTAGCGGGAATGATTGATGAGCAGTTCTTC.

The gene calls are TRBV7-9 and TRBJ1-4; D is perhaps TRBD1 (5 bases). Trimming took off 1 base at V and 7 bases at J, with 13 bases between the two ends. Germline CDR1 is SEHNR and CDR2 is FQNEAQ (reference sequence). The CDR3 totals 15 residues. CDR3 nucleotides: TGTGCCAGCAGCTTAGAAGGGGTGGTGGCTGAAAAACTGTTTTTT. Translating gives CASSLEGVVAEKLFF.

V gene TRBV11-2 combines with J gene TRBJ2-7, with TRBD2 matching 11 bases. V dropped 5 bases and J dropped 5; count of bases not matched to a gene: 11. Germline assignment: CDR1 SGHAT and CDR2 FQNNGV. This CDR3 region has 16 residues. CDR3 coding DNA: TGTGCCAGCAGCGACTCCACTACTAGCGGGGGAAACGAGCAGTACTTC. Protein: CASSDSTTSGGNEQYF.

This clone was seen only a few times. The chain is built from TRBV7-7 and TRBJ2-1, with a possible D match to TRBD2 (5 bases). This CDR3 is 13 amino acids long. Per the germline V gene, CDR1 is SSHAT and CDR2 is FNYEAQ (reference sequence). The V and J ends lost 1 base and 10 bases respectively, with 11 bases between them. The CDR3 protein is CASSLGGGAEQFF. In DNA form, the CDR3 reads TGTGCCAGCAGCTTAGGCGGAGGTGCCGAGCAGTTCTTC.

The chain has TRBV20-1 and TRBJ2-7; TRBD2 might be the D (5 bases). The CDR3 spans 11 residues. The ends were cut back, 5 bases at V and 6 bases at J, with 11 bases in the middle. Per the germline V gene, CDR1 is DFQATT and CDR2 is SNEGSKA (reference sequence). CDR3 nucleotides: TGCAGTGCTTTACTAGATCGCGAGCAGTACTTC. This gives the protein CSALLDREQYF.

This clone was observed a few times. This CDR3 reads CASSEVGADSPLHF. The DNA of the CDR3 is TGCGCCAGCAGTGAGGTCGGAGCGGATTCACCCCTCCACTTT. The chain links TRBV5-1 to TRBJ1-6; D remains ambiguous. Trimming removed 5 bases from V and 8 bases from J, with 14 bases in between. The CDR3 contains 14 residues. The V gene's germline CDR1 is SGHRS and CDR2 YFSETQ.

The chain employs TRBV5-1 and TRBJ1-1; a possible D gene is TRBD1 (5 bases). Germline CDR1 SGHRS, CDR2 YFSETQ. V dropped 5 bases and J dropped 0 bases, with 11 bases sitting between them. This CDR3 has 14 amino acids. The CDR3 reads CASRGAGVNTEAFF. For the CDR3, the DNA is TGCGCCAGCAGGGGTGCGGGGGTGAACACTGAAGCTTTCTTT. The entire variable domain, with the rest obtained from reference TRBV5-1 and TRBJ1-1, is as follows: KAGVTQTPRYLIKTRGQQVTLSCSPISGHRSVSWYQQTPGQGLQFLFEYFSETQRNKGNFPGRFSGRQFSNSRSEMNVSTLELGDSALYLCASRGAGVNTEAFFGQGTRLTVV.

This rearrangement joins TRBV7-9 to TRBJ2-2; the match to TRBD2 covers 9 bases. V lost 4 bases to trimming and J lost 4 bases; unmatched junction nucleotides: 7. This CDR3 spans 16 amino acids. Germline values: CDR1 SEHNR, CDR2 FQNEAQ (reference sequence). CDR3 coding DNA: TGTGCCAGCAGCTACTTAGCGGGAGTGGCCACCGGGGAGCTGTTTTTT. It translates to CASSYLAGVATGELFF.